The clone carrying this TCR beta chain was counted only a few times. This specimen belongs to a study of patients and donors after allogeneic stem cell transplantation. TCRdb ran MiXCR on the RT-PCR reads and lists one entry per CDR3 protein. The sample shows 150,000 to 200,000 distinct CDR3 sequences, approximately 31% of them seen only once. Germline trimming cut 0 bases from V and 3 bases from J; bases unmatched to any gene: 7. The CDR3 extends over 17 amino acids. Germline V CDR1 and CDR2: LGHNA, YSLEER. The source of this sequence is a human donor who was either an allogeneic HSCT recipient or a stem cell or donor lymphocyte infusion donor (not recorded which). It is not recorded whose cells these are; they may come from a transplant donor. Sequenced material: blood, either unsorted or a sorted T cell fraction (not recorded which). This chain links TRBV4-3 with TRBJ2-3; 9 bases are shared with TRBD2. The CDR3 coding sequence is TGCGCCAGCAGCCAAGATTTGGGTGGACTAGCGACAGATACGCAGTATTTT. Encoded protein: CASSQDLGGLATDTQYF.